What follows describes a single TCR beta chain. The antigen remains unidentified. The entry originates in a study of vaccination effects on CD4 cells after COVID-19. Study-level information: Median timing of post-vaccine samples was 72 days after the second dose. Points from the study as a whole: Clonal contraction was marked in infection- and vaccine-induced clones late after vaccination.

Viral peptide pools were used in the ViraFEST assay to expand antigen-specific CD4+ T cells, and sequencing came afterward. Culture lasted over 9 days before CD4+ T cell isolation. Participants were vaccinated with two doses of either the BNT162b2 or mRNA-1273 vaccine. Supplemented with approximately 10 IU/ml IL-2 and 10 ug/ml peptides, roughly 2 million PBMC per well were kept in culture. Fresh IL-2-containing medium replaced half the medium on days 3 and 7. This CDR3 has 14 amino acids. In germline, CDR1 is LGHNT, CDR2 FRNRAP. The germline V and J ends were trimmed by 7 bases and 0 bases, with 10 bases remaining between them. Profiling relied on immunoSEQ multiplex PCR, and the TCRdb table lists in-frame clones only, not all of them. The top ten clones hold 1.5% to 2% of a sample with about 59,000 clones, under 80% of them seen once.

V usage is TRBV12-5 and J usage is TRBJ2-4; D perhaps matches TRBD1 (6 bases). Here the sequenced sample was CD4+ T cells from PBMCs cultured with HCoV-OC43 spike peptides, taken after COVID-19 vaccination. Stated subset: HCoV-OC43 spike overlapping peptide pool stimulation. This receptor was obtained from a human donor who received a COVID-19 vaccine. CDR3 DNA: TGTGCTAGTGTTGGGGACATAGCCAAAAACATTCAGTACTTC. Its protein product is CASVGDIAKNIQYF.